The rows below give T cell receptor beta chains drawn from one sample of a study of beta chain features in type 1 diabetes. This table comes from immunoSEQ multiplex PCR, and its TCRdb copy is limited to in-frame clones, with some not included. The sample carries 200,000 to 250,000 clones, 68% recorded once. Sequencing was done on a sample of naive CD4+ T cells from blood. The origin of the receptors is a man aged 30 to 45 in good health. Both conserved end residues are part of each CDR3. The D gene is left open where the match is weak. A clone size is listed for some rows: how often the clone was seen (once, few, many), or a class if it is expanded.

-	TRBV30	TRBJ1-5	once	TGTGCCTGGAGTTTAGGGTATGGCAATCAGCCCCAGCATTTT	CAWSLGYGNQPQHF
-	TRBV30	TRBJ1-1	-	TGTGCCTGGAGTACACAGGTTTATGCTTTCTTT	CAWSTQVYAFF
-	TRBV28	TRBJ2-3	-	TGTGCCAGCAGCCACGTGGCCGATACGCAGTATTTT	CASSHVADTQYF
-	TRBV4-1	TRBJ2-7	-	TGCGCCAGCAGCACCAGGGACGGCTACGAGCAGTACTTC	CASSTRDGYEQYF
-	TRBV9	TRBJ2-1	-	TGTGCCAGCAGCTTCTCGACGGGGCGCACCTACAATGAGCAGTTCTTC	CASSFSTGRTYNEQFF
TRBD1	TRBV7-2	TRBJ2-7	-	TGTGCCAGCAGCCGGAGGACAGGCTACGAGCAGTACTTC	CASSRRTGYEQYF
-	TRBV30	TRBJ1-1	-	TGTGCCTGGAGTACGGGGGTAAACACTGAAGCTTTCTTT	CAWSTGVNTEAFF
-	TRBV20-1	TRBJ2-7	-	TGCAGTGCTAGTGATCTACGAGTGCAGTACTTC	CSASDLRVQYF
-	TRBV30	TRBJ1-2	-	TGTGCCTGGAGGGGGGACATCCCCTATGGCTACACCTTC	CAWRGDIPYGYTF
-	TRBV29-1	TRBJ2-5	few	TGCAGCGTTGAAGGGACTTCCAAAGAGACCCAGTACTTC	CSVEGTSKETQYF
-	TRBV30	TRBJ2-1	-	TGTGCCGGAAGGGGTACCTACAATGAGCAGTTCTTC	CAGRGTYNEQFF
-	TRBV5-1	TRBJ2-7	-	TGCGCCAGCAGCTTGAATGTGGGGGATAAGGTGGACGAGCAGTACTTC	CASSLNVGDKVDEQYF
-	TRBV9	TRBJ2-3	few	TGTGCCAGCAGCGCAACCTCGGGGAGGACTGATACGCAGTATTTT	CASSATSGRTDTQYF
-	TRBV5-4	TRBJ1-1	once	TGTGCCAGCAGCCATCCAGGGTCCACTGAAGCTTTCTTT	CASSHPGSTEAFF
TRBD1	TRBV10-3	TRBJ2-5	-	TGTGCCATCCGGGACAGGGATGGGGAGACCCAGTACTTC	CAIRDRDGETQYF
-	TRBV2	TRBJ2-7	-	TGTGCCAGCAGTGAATCACACCGCTCCTACGAGCAGTACTTC	CASSESHRSYEQYF
TRBD2	TRBV6-1	TRBJ2-5	few	TGTGCCAGCATTCGAACCTTGCGGGGGCAAGAGACCCAGTACTTC	CASIRTLRGQETQYF
TRBD2	TRBV7-2	TRBJ2-3	-	TGTGCCAGCAGCTTAGGTGGCGGGAGTATGTATACGCAGTATTTT	CASSLGGGSMYTQYF
TRBD1	TRBV29-1	TRBJ2-1	-	TGCAGCGCGCCCGCAGGACAGGGGAGCTCCTACAATGAGCAGTTCTTC	CSAPAGQGSSYNEQFF
-	TRBV30	TRBJ2-1	-	TGTGCCTGGACCCTAGTGCATGAGCAGTTCTTC	CAWTLVHEQFF
-	TRBV29-1	TRBJ1-1	-	TGCAGCGTCGTGGCGGGGCCCGACACTGAAGCTTTCTTT	CSVVAGPDTEAFF
-	TRBV18	TRBJ2-5	-	TGTGCCAGCTCACAAGAGACCCAGTACTTC	CASSQETQYF